These 32 T cell receptor beta chains share one sample of origin, sequenced in a study of blood T cell repertoires in COVID-19. TCRdb keeps only in-frame clones here, not all; method: immunoSEQ multiplex PCR. The sample yields more than 150,000 clones, 89% seen once. The specimen was peripheral blood. The receptors were gathered from a man aged 55 to 70 with acute or convalescent COVID-19.

The rearrangement uses TRBV2 and TRBJ1-2; TRBD1 might be the D (5 bases). The germline CDR1 and CDR2 sequences are SNHLY and FYNNEI. Trimming removed 7 bases at V and 8 bases at J, with 23 bases between. The CDR3 sequence is 15 residues long. CDR3 sequence reads: CASTGGLVLTMGYTF. DNA of the CDR3: TGTGCCAGCACGGGGGGACTTGTTTTAACTATGGGCTACACCTTC. Full variable domain (remainder filled in from reference TRBV2 and TRBJ1-2): EPEVTQTPSHQVTQMGQEVILRCVPISNHLYFYWYRQILGQKVEFLVSFYNNEISEKSEIFDDQFSVERPDGSNFTLKIRSTKLEDSAMYFCASTGGLVLTMGYTFGSGTRLTVV.

CDR3 loop: CASSFRRVQGASGELFF. The DNA of the CDR3 is TGTGCCAGCAGTTTCAGAAGAGTACAGGGGGCGAGTGGGGAGCTGTTTTTT. The chain combines TRBV27 with TRBJ2-2, with 9 positions matching TRBD1. The CDR3 sequence is 17 residues long. Germline values: CDR1 MNHEY, CDR2 SMNVEV (reference sequence). V dropped 3 bases and J dropped 8; count of bases not matched to a gene: 13.

This clone has a single count. The V and J genes are TRBV9 and TRBJ1-6, with a possible D match to TRBD1 (5 bases). Germline assignment: CDR1 SGDLS and CDR2 YYNGEE. V was trimmed by 5 bases and J by 0 bases, leaving 12 bases between them. The CDR3 totals 16 residues. CDR3 sequence (DNA): TGTGCCAGCAGGGGTGACAGAAGCTCCTATAATTCACCCCTCCACTTT. Residues: CASRGDRSSYNSPLHF.

The rearrangement uses TRBV5-1 and TRBJ2-3, with 7 nucleotides matching TRBD2. Trimming removed 4 bases from V and 0 bases from J; junction bases left unmatched: 2. The CDR3 runs 14 residues. Germline V gives CDR1 SGHRS, CDR2 YFSETQ. The CDR3 spells CASSRGGSTDTQYF. CDR3 nucleotide sequence: TGCGCCAGCAGCCGGGGAGGGAGCACAGATACGCAGTATTTT. Drawing the rest from reference TRBV5-1 and TRBJ2-3, the complete variable domain is KAGVTQTPRYLIKTRGQQVTLSCSPISGHRSVSWYQQTPGQGLQFLFEYFSETQRNKGNFPGRFSGRQFSNSRSEMNVSTLELGDSALYLCASSRGGSTDTQYFGPGTRLTVL.

V usage is TRBV2 and J usage is TRBJ2-3; D is perhaps TRBD1 (6 bases). From germline, CDR1 is SNHLY and CDR2 FYNNEI. The CDR3 is 15 residues long. V lost 4 bases, J lost 0 bases, and 11 bases lay in between. CDR3 loop: CASSGGTTSTDTQYF. CDR3 DNA sequence: TGTGCCAGCAGTGGGGGGACAACTAGCACAGATACGCAGTATTTT. The variable domain in full, completed from reference TRBV2 and TRBJ2-3, reads EPEVTQTPSHQVTQMGQEVILRCVPISNHLYFYWYRQILGQKVEFLVSFYNNEISEKSEIFDDQFSVERPDGSNFTLKIRSTKLEDSAMYFCASSGGTTSTDTQYFGPGTRLTVL.

This chain links TRBV5-1 with TRBJ2-2; D perhaps matches TRBD2 (6 bases). Trimming pared 4 bases from V and 0 bases from J, leaving 13 bases between. CDR1 and CDR2 (germline): SGHRS, YFSETQ. This CDR3 spans 16 amino acids. In nucleotides, the CDR3 is TGCGCCAGCAGCCCGGCCGGGAGTTCGAACACCGGGGAGCTGTTTTTT. This translates into CASSPAGSSNTGELFF.

This clone was seen only once. This chain joins TRBV2 and TRBJ2-7; D gene uncertain. The germline CDR1 and CDR2 sequences are SNHLY and FYNNEI. With 5 bases removed from V and 5 bases from J, the gap between germline ends came to 7 bases. The CDR3 covers 11 residues. The CDR3: CASSLRDEQYF. The CDR3, as DNA: TGTGCCAGCAGTCTCCGAGACGAGCAGTACTTC.

This chain links TRBV5-1 with TRBJ2-6; tentatively, D is TRBD1 (6 bases). The germline gives CDR1 SGHRS, CDR2 YFSETQ. This CDR3 is 16 amino acids long. The V and J ends lost 4 bases and 2 bases respectively, with 13 bases between them. This CDR3 is CASSRTGNPGANVLTF. The CDR3 nucleotides read TGCGCCAGCAGCCGAACAGGGAACCCTGGGGCCAACGTCCTGACTTTC.

This clone appeared a single time. Other DNA sequences from this sample encode an identical CDR3 as well. The gene calls are TRBV5-4 and TRBJ2-3, with 7 positions matching TRBD1. Losses at the gene ends were 4 bases for V and 0 bases for J; bases not matched to a gene: 5. Germline CDR1 and CDR2: SGHNT and YYREEE (reference sequence). The CDR3 extends over 15 amino acids. CDR3 bases: TGTGCCAGCAGCCCCGGGGACAGAAGCACAGATACGCAGTATTTT. Translation gives CASSPGDRSTDTQYF.

This clone was picked up one time. The V gene is TRBV19, the J gene TRBJ2-2; 7 bases are a match to TRBD1. Per the germline V gene, CDR1 is LNHDA and CDR2 is SQIVND (reference sequence). The CDR3 consists of 19 residues. The V segment lost 4 bases and the J segment 5 bases; nucleotides outside the gene matches: 19. The CDR3 loop reads CASSKARTGKGKVTGELFF. The DNA of the CDR3 is TGTGCCAGTAGTAAAGCCCGGACAGGTAAAGGAAAAGTGACCGGGGAGCTGTTTTTT.

The table lists this clone with a few counts. V gene TRBV6-5 combines with J gene TRBJ1-4, with D perhaps matching TRBD1 (6 bases). The ends were cut back, 7 bases at V and 8 bases at J, with 20 bases in the middle. The CDR3 is made up of 15 amino acids. Germline lookup yields CDR1 MNHEY and CDR2 SVGAGI. CDR3 sequence reads: CASNRYRASGEKLFF. For the CDR3, the DNA is TGTGCCAGCAATCGATACAGGGCAAGTGGGGAAAAACTGTTTTTT.

This rearrangement joins TRBV29-1 to TRBJ1-2; D is unclear. CDR3 length equals 12 residues. Germline CDR1 and CDR2: SQVTM and ANQGSEA. The V end was cut by 0 bases, the J end by 4 bases, with 6 bases between. The DNA of the CDR3 is TGCAGCGTTGAAGATTCCTCCTATGGCTACACCTTC. Translated: CSVEDSSYGYTF.

The chain links TRBV7-2 to TRBJ1-6, with 12 bases fitting TRBD1. The CDR3 spans 15 residues. The germline gives CDR1 SGHTA, CDR2 FQGNSA. The ends lost 5 bases at V and 9 bases at J; junction bases unmatched: 5. CDR3: CASSDGTGGLSPLHF. In DNA form, the CDR3 reads TGTGCCAGCAGCGACGGGACAGGGGGCCTTTCACCCCTCCACTTT. The full variable domain, with the rest looked up from reference TRBV7-2 and TRBJ1-6, is GAGVSQSPSNKVTEKGKDVELRCDPISGHTALYWYRQSLGQGLEFLIYFQGNSAPDKSGLPSDRFSAERTGGSVSTLTIQRTQQEDSAVYLCASSDGTGGLSPLHFGNGTRLTVT.

The chain joins TRBV5-1 to TRBJ2-1; D gene unclear. Germline V lookup: CDR1 SGHRS, CDR2 YFSETQ. The CDR3 is 13 residues long. Trimming removed 1 base at V and 4 bases at J, with 6 bases between. The CDR3: CASSLRVYNEQFF. The CDR3 coding sequence is TGCGCCAGCAGCTTGAGAGTGTACAATGAGCAGTTCTTC.

The chain joins TRBV30 to TRBJ1-1; D remains ambiguous. This CDR3 comprises 13 residues. Germline CDR1 and CDR2: GTSNPN and SVGIG (reference sequence). V dropped 0 bases and J dropped 2 bases, with 7 bases sitting between them. DNA for the CDR3: TGTGCCTGGAGTGTAAACAGCAACACTGAAGCTTTCTTT. This codes for CAWSVNSNTEAFF.

The chain recombines TRBV6-6 with TRBJ2-3; D remains unclear. Germline values: CDR1 MNHNY, CDR2 SVGAGI (reference sequence). V was shortened by 7 bases and J by 6 bases, with 8 bases between the two germline ends. The CDR3 length is 11 residues. Written as DNA, the CDR3 is TGTGCCAGCACTAACCGGGATACGCAGTATTTT. This sequence encodes CASTNRDTQYF.

The rearrangement links TRBV5-4 to TRBJ2-2, with D possibly matching TRBD1 (5 bases). The V and J ends lost 4 bases and 1 base respectively, with 11 bases between them. The CDR3 loop spans 15 amino acids. Germline values: CDR1 SGHNT, CDR2 YYREEE (reference sequence). CDR3 coding DNA: TGTGCCAGCAGCATCTCACAGGTGAACACCGGGGAGCTGTTTTTT. This translates into CASSISQVNTGELFF.

This clone has just one count. The V gene is TRBV11-2, the J gene TRBJ1-3; TRBD1 matches at 7 bases. With 5 bases clipped from V and 4 bases from J, the junction kept 8 bases outside the gene matches. Germline-derived CDR1 and CDR2 are SGHAT and FQNNGV. The CDR3 spans 15 residues. Here the CDR3 DNA reads TGTGCCAGCAGCCGTAAACAGGGGACGGGAAACACCATATATTTT. As protein: CASSRKQGTGNTIYF.

The chain has TRBV7-2 and TRBJ2-5, with D perhaps matching TRBD2 (6 bases). Deletions cut 5 bases from V and 1 base from J, with 14 bases between. Germline-derived CDR1 and CDR2 are SGHTA and FQGNSA. This CDR3 has 15 amino acids. CDR3 region: CASSPHGGSQETQYF. CDR3 DNA sequence: TGTGCCAGCAGCCCCCACGGAGGGTCCCAAGAGACCCAGTACTTC.

The chain is built from TRBV9 and TRBJ1-1; possible D gene TRBD1, 6 bases. The CDR3 totals 15 residues. The ends were cut back, 4 bases at V and 2 bases at J, with 15 bases in the middle. CDR1 and CDR2 from the germline V gene are SGDLS and YYNGEE. The CDR3 spells CASSQTGHQNTEAFF. The CDR3 bases are TGTGCCAGCAGCCAAACGGGACACCAAAACACTGAAGCTTTCTTT.

Concerning this clone itself: Other DNA sequences of this sample code for an identical CDR3. The rearrangement links TRBV11-2 to TRBJ2-2, with TRBD2 matching over 9 bases. Germline lookup yields CDR1 SGHAT and CDR2 FQNNGV. V dropped 5 bases and J dropped 2; count of bases not matched to a gene: 6. The CDR3 totals 16 residues. CDR3 region: CASSPRGGANTGELFF. In DNA form, the CDR3 reads TGTGCCAGCAGCCCCCGCGGGGGGGCTAACACCGGGGAGCTGTTTTTT.

This chain connects TRBV19 to TRBJ2-7; possibly TRBD2 for D (6 bases). With 4 bases removed from V and 3 bases from J, the gap between germline ends came to 16 bases. Germline V gene data show CDR1 as LNHDA and CDR2 as SQIVND (reference sequence). CDR3 length: 15 amino acids. In nucleotides, the CDR3 is TGTGCCAGTAGTAATTTGGCGGGGTTAATCTACGAGCAGTACTTC. Translated: CASSNLAGLIYEQYF.

The chain links TRBV2 to TRBJ2-3; 7 positions agree with TRBD2. The V gene's germline CDR1 is SNHLY and CDR2 FYNNEI. The V and J ends lost 3 bases and 5 bases, in that order; junction bases with no gene match: 14. This CDR3 has 17 amino acids. Written as DNA, the CDR3 is TGTGCCAGCAGTGATTCAGGAGCGGGGCCATCAGGAGATACGCAGTATTTT. Protein product: CASSDSGAGPSGDTQYF.

This chain links TRBV11-2 with TRBJ1-5; unclear D gene. CDR3 length equals 13 residues. The germline V gene has CDR1 SGHAT and CDR2 FQNNGV. Trimming cost V 0 bases and J 7 bases, with 7 bases left between them. The CDR3 coding sequence is TGTGCCAGCAGCTTAGATTACTCCCAGCCCCAGCATTTT. Encoded protein: CASSLDYSQPQHF.

V usage is TRBV30 and J usage is TRBJ2-2, with D possibly matching TRBD2 (5 bases). This CDR3 has 16 amino acids. Germline loops: CDR1 GTSNPN, CDR2 SVGIG (reference sequence). Trimming took 0 bases from V and 5 from J, leaving 16 bases between them. As DNA, the CDR3 is TGTGCCTGGAGTGTAATTCGAGGGTATCGAACCGGGGAGCTGTTTTTT. This encodes CAWSVIRGYRTGELFF.

This clone was found once. This chain joins TRBV5-1 and TRBJ2-1, with D tentatively TRBD1 (6 bases). The germline V gene encodes CDR1 SGHRS and CDR2 YFSETQ. The CDR3 is 15 residues long. Trimming left V 3 bases short and J 6 bases short, with 16 bases between. The CDR3 DNA reads as TGCGCCAGCAGCTACCAGGGGACCCTCGGCAATGAGCAGTTCTTC. It specifies CASSYQGTLGNEQFF.

This clone was detected a few times. V gene TRBV6-5 combines with J gene TRBJ1-3; D gene uncertain. V dropped 0 bases and J dropped 4 bases, with 7 bases sitting between them. The germline V gene has CDR1 MNHEY and CDR2 SVGAGI. The CDR3 consists of 14 residues. CDR3 residues: CASSYSSSGNTIYF. As DNA, the CDR3 is TGTGCCAGCAGTTACTCGAGTTCCGGAAACACCATATATTTT.

The rearrangement links TRBV12-3 or TRBV12-4 to TRBJ2-4; 7 nucleotides align to TRBD1. This CDR3 has 13 residues. V gave up 5 bases and J gave up 7 bases; unmatched junction bases: 5. CDR3 sequence reads: CASSPSTGNIQYF. CDR3 coding DNA: TGTGCCAGCAGTCCGTCGACAGGGAACATTCAGTACTTC.

The V call is TRBV5-1, the J call TRBJ1-3, with 11 bases that match TRBD1. V was pared by 2 bases and J by 0 bases, with 1 base of the junction left unmatched. In germline, CDR1 is SGHRS, CDR2 YFSETQ. The CDR3 consists of 16 residues. The DNA of the CDR3 is TGCGCCAGCAGCTTCGGGACAGGGGGCTCTGGAAACACCATATATTTT. Residues: CASSFGTGGSGNTIYF.

This chain joins TRBV7-9 and TRBJ2-7; 8 positions match TRBD2. In germline, CDR1 is SEHNR, CDR2 FQNEAQ (reference sequence). There are 13 residues in the CDR3. Trimming cost V 6 bases and J 7 bases; bases outside gene matches: 8. CDR3 loop: CASSTLAAAEQYF. The CDR3 nucleotides are TGTGCCAGCAGTACACTAGCGGCCGCTGAGCAGTACTTC.

The gene calls are TRBV10-3 and TRBJ2-5, with 7 bases identical to TRBD1. Germline V gene lookup returns CDR1 ENHRY and CDR2 SYGVKD. V trimming: 9 bases; J trimming: 5 bases; junction bases outside the gene matches: 6. The CDR3 loop spans 12 amino acids. CDR3 residues: CAIATGPETQYF. The CDR3 region has the DNA TGTGCCATTGCGACAGGGCCGGAGACCCAGTACTTC.

The chain joins TRBV6-1 to TRBJ1-2; no clear D gene. V gave up 4 bases and J gave up 0 bases, with 15 bases separating them. The CDR3 length is 16 residues. CDR1 and CDR2 (germline): MNHNS, SASEGT. Written as DNA, the CDR3 is TGTGCCAGCAGTGCAGCCTCAGCGGGAACTAACTATGGCTACACCTTC. Amino acid sequence: CASSAASAGTNYGYTF.